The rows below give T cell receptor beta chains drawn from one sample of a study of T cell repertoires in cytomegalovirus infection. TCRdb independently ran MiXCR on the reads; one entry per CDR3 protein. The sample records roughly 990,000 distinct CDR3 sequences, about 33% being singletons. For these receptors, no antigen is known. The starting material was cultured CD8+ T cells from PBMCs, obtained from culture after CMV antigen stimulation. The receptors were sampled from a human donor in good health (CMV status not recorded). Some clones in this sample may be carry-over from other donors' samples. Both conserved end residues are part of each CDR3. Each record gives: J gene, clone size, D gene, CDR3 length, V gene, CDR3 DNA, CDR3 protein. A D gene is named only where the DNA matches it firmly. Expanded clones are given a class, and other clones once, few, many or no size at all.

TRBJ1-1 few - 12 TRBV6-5 TGTGCCAGCATCGGACGGAACACTGAAGCTTTCTTT CASIGRNTEAFF
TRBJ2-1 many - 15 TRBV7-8 TGTGCCAGCAGCCATTACGGCAGGGAGGTCGATGAGCAGTTCTTC CASSHYGREVDEQFF
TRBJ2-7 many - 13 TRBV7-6 TGTGCCAGCAGCTTGGAGGATTACTACGAGCAGTACTTC CASSLEDYYEQYF
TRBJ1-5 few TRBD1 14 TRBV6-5 TGTGCCAGCTGGGACAGGGGGCTCAATCAGCCCCAGCATTTT CASWDRGLNQPQHF
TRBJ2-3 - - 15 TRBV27 TGTGCCAGCAGTTTAAAGGGCCGTAGATCAGATACGCAGTATTTT CASSLKGRRSDTQYF
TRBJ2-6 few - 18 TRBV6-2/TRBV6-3 TGTGCCAGCAGTTACAGGGACGGCCGCCGGTCTGGGGCCAACGTCCTGACTTTC CASSYRDGRRSGANVLTF
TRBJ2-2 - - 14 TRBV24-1 TGTGCCACCAGTGATTTGCAGACTTTCGGGGAGCTGTTTTTT CATSDLQTFGELFF
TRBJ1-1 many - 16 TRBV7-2 TGTGCCAGCAGCTTAGCGGGCGGATACCTGAACACTGAAGCTTTCTTT CASSLAGGYLNTEAFF
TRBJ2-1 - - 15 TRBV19 TGTGCCAGTAGTCGGTACGGGGGTCACTACAATGAGCAGTTCTTC CASSRYGGHYNEQFF
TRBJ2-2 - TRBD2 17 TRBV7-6 TGTGCCAGCAGCCCAACTAGCGGTTGGGGAGGGGCCGGGGAGCTGTTTTTT CASSPTSGWGGAGELFF
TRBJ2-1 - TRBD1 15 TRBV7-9 TGTGCCAGCAGCTCCTCCGCGACAGGGGGTTTTGAGCAGTTCTTC CASSSSATGGFEQFF
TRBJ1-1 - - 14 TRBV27 TGTGCCAGCAGTTTTAAGGGCTTGGGCACTGAAGCTTTCTTT CASSFKGLGTEAFF
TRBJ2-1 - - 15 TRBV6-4 TGTGCCAGCAAACCGGGGGGCAGCCTCAACAATGAGCAGTTCTTC CASKPGGSLNNEQFF
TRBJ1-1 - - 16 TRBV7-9 TGTGCCAGCAGCTCCGGAGCAGGAGGGACGAACACTGAAGCTTTCTTT CASSSGAGGTNTEAFF
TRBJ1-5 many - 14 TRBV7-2 TGTGCCAGCAGCTATGGAGGGGACAATCAGCCCCAGCATTTT CASSYGGDNQPQHF
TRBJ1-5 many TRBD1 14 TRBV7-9 TGTGCCAGCAGCACTGGGGGACAGGGGAAGCCCCAGCATTTT CASSTGGQGKPQHF
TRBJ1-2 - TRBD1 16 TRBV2 TGTGCCAGCAGTGAAGTCCCACAGGGGGGTAACTATGGCTACACCTTC CASSEVPQGGNYGYTF
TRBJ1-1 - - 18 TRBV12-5 TGTGCTAGTGGTTTGGCGGCGACGGGGAGATCAATGAACACTGAAGCTTTCTTT CASGLAATGRSMNTEAFF
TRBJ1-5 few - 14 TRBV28 TGTGCCAGCAGAATAGATAGGCGCAATCAGCCCCAGCATTTT CASRIDRRNQPQHF
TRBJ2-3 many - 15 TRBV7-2 TGTGCCAGCAGCCCTACCAGCCCCGTGCCAGATACGCAGTATTTT CASSPTSPVPDTQYF
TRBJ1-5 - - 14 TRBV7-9 TGTGCCAGCAGCTTAGGCGGGATGCGTCAGCCCCAGCATTTT CASSLGGMRQPQHF
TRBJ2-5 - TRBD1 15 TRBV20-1 TGCAGTGCTAGGACGGGCAGGGGGCTGTTAGAGACCCAGTACTTC CSARTGRGLLETQYF
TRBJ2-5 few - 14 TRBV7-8 TGTGCCAGCAGCTTAGAGTGGACAGAAGAGACCCAGTACTTC CASSLEWTEETQYF
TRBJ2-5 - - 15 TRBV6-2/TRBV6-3 TGTGCCAGCAGTTACGCCGGGCCCCCCTCGGGCTCGGTGTACTTC CASSYAGPPSGSVYF
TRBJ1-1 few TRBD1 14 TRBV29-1 TGCAGCGGACTTACAGGGGCGCAGGACACTGAAGCTTTCTTT CSGLTGAQDTEAFF
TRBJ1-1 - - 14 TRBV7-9 TGTGCCAGCAGCTCTTGGCGGGGGAGAACTGAAGCTTTCTTT CASSSWRGRTEAFF
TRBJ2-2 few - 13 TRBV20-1 TGCAGTGCTTGGGCGGGGGCGACCGGGGAGCTGTTTTTT CSAWAGATGELFF
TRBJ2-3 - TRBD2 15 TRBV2 TGTGCCAGCCCCGCCTTTAGCGGGGCCACAGATACGCAGTATTTT CASPAFSGATDTQYF
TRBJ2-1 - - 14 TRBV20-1 TGCAGTGCCCGTTGGAGGAGGGAGAGCAATGAGCAGTTCTTC CSARWRRESNEQFF
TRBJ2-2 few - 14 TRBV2 TGTGCCAGCAGTGATCGGGTGTACACCGGGGAGCTGTTTTTT CASSDRVYTGELFF
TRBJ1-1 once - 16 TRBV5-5 TGTGCCAGCAGCTTGCTGCCTCTTGGAGCGAACACTGAAGCTTTCTTT CASSLLPLGANTEAFF
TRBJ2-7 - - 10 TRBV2 TGTGCCAGCCTACAGGGCGAGCAGTACTTC CASLQGEQYF